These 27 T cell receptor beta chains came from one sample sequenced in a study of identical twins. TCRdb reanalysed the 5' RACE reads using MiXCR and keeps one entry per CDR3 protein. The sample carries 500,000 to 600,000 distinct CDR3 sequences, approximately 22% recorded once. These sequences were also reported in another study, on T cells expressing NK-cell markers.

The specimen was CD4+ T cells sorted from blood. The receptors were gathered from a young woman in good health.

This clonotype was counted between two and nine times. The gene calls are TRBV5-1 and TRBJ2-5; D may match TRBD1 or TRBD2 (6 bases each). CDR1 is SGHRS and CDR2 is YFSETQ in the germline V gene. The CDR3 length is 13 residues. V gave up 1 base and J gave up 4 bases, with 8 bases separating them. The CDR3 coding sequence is TGCGCCAGCAGCTTGTCGGGGGCAGAGACCCAGTACTTC. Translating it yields CASSLSGAETQYF.

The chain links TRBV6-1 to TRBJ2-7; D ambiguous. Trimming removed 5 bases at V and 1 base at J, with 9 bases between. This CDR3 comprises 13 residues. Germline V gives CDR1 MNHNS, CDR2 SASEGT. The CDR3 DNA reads TGTGCCAGCAGTCCAAGGGAATCCTACGAGCAGTACTTC. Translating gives CASSPRESYEQYF.

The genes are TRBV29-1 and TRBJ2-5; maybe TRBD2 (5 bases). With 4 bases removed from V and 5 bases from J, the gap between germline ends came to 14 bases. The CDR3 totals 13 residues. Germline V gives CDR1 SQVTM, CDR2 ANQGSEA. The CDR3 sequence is CSVGGSHGETQYF. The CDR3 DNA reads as TGCAGCGTTGGAGGGAGTCATGGTGAGACCCAGTACTTC.

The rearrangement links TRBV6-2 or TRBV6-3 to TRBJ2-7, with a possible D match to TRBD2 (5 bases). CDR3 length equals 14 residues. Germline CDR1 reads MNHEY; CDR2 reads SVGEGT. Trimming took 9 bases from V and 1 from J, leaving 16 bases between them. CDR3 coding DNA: TGTGCCAGTAACGGGGTTCTCGGGTCCTACGAGCAGTACTTC. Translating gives CASNGVLGSYEQYF.

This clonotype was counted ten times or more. CDR3 amino acids: CSVVQGFNGELFF. The CDR3 nucleotides are TGCAGCGTTGTTCAGGGTTTTAACGGGGAGCTGTTTTTT. The V and J genes are TRBV29-1 and TRBJ2-2; perhaps TRBD1 as D (5 bases). CDR1 is SQVTM and CDR2 is ANQGSEA in the germline V gene. V dropped 4 bases and J dropped 7 bases, with 13 bases sitting between them. This CDR3 spans 13 amino acids.

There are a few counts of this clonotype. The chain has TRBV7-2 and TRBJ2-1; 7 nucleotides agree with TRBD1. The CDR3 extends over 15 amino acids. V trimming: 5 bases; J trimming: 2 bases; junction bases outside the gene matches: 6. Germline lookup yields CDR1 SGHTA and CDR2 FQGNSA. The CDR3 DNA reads TGTGCCAGCAGCCGAACAGGGGAAGCCTACAATGAGCAGTTCTTC. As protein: CASSRTGEAYNEQFF.

The chain's CDR3 is CASSESHTSGIRSDTQYF. Written as DNA, the CDR3 is TGCGCCAGCAGTGAGTCTCATACTAGCGGGATTAGGTCAGATACGCAGTATTTT. This sequence joins TRBV10-1 and TRBJ2-3, with 10 bases identical to TRBD2. Looked up from germline, CDR1 is WNHNN and CDR2 is SYGVQD (reference sequence). The CDR3 extends over 18 amino acids. V trimming: 0 bases; J trimming: 4 bases; junction bases outside the gene matches: 10.

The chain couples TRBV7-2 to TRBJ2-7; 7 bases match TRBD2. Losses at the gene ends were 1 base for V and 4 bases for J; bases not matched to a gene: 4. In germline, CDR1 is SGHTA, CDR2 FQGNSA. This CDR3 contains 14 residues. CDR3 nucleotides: TGTGCCAGCAGCTTAGTCCGGGAGGTTTACGAGCAGTACTTC. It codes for CASSLVREVYEQYF. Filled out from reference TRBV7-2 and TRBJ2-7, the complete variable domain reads GAGVSQSPSNKVTEKGKDVELRCDPISGHTALYWYRQSLGQGLEFLIYFQGNSAPDKSGLPSDRFSAERTGGSVSTLTIQRTQQEDSAVYLCASSLVREVYEQYFGPGTRLTVT.

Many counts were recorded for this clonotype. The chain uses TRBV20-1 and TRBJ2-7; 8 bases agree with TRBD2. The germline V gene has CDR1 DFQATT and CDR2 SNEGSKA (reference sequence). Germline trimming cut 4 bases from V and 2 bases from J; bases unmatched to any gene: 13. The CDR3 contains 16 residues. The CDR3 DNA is TGCAGTGCTAAAAGCCCCCTTAGCGGGGCTGCCTACGAGCAGTACTTC. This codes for CSAKSPLSGAAYEQYF.

The CDR3 sequence: CSARASTGLEQYF. The CDR3 coding sequence is TGCAGTGCTAGAGCCTCGACAGGGCTGGAGCAGTACTTC. The chain recombines TRBV20-1 with TRBJ2-7; 7 nucleotides agree with TRBD1. The CDR3 spans 13 residues. V lost 1 base and J lost 7; bases outside the gene matches: 7. The germline V gene has CDR1 DFQATT and CDR2 SNEGSKA (reference sequence).

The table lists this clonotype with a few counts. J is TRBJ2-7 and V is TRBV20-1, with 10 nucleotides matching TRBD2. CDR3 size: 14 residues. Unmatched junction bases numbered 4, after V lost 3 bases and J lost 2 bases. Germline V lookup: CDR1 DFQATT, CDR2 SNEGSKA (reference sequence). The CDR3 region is CSARVAGGTYEQYF. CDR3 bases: TGCAGTGCTAGGGTAGCGGGAGGTACCTACGAGCAGTACTTC.

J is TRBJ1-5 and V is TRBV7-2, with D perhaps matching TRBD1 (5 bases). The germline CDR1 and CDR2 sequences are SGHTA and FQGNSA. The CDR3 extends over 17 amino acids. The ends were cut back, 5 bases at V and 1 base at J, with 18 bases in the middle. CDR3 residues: CASSPGRGDASNQPQHF. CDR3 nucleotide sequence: TGTGCCAGCAGCCCCGGGCGGGGGGATGCGAGCAATCAGCCCCAGCATTTT.

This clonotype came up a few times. Here the CDR3 reads CASSFDRRSSYEQYF. DNA for the CDR3: TGTGCCAGCAGTTTTGACAGGCGTAGCTCCTACGAGCAGTACTTC. The chain is built from TRBV12-3 or TRBV12-4 and TRBJ2-7, with TRBD1 as a possible D gene (6 bases). The CDR3 has 15 residues. V lost 3 bases and J lost 0, with 12 bases in between.

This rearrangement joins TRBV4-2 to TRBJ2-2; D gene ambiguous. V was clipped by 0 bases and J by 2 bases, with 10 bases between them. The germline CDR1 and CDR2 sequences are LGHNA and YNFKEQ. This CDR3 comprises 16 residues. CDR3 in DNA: TGTGCCAGCAGCCAAGATGGGCTTTTCAACACCGGGGAGCTGTTTTTT. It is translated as CASSQDGLFNTGELFF.

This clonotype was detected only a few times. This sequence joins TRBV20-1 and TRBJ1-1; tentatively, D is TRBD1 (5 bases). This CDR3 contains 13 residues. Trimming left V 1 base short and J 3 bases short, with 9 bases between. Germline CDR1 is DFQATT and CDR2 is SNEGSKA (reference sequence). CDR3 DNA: TGCAGTGCTAGAGGGGCAGGGTACACTGAAGCTTTCTTT. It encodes CSARGAGYTEAFF.

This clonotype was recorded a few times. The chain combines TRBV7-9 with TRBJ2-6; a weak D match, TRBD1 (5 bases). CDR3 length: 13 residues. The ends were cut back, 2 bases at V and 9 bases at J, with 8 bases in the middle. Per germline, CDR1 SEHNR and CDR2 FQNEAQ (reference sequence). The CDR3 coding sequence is TGTGCCAGCAGCTTAAGGGGTAACAACGTCCTGACTTTC. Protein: CASSLRGNNVLTF.

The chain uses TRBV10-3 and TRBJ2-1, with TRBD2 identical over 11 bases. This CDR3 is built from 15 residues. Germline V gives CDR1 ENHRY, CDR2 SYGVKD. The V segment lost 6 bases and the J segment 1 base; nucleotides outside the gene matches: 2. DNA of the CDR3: TGTGCCATCAGGCTAGCGGGAGGATCCTACAATGAGCAGTTCTTC. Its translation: CAIRLAGGSYNEQFF.

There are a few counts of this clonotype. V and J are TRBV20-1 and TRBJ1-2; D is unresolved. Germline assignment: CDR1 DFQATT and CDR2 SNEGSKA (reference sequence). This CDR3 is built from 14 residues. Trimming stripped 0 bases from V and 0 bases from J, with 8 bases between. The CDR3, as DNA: TGCAGTGCTAGAGATTTGCCTTCTAACTATGGCTACACCTTC. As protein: CSARDLPSNYGYTF.

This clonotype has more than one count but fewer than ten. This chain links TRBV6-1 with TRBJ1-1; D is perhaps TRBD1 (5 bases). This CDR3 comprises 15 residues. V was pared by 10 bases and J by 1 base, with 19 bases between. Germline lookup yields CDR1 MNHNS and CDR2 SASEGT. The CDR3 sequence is CATRPTRGSNTEAFF. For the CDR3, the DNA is TGTGCCACCAGGCCCACGAGGGGATCGAACACTGAAGCTTTCTTT.

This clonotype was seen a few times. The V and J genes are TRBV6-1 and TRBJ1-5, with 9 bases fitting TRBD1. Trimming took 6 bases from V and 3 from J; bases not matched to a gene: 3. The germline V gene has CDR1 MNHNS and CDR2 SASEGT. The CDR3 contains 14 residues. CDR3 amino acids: CASSRDRANQPQHF. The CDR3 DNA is TGTGCCAGCAGCAGGGACAGGGCCAATCAGCCCCAGCATTTT.

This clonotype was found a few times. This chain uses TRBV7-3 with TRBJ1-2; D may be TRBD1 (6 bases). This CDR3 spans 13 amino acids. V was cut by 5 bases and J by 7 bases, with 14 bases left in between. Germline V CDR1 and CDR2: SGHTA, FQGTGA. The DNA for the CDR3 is TGTGCCAGCAGCCCAACGGGGGCGCTTGGCTACACCTTC. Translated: CASSPTGALGYTF.

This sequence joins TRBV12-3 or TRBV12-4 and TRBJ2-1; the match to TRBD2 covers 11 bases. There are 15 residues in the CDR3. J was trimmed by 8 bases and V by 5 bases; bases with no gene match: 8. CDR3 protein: CASSPSGRFPDEQFF. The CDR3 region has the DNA TGTGCCAGCAGTCCTAGCGGGAGGTTCCCGGATGAGCAGTTCTTC.

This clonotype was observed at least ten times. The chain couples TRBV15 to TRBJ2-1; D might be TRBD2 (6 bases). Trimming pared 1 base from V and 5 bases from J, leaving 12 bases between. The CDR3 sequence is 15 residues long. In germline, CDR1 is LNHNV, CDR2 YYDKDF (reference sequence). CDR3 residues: CATSRAGTGNNEQFF. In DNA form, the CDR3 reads TGTGCCACCAGCAGAGCCGGGACTGGGAACAATGAGCAGTTCTTC.

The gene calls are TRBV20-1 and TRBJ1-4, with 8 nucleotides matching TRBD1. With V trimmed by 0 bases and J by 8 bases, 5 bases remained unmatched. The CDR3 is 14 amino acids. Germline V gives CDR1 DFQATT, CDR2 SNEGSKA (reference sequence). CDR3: CSARDGTGGEKLFF. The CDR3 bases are TGCAGTGCTAGAGATGGCACAGGGGGGGAAAAACTGTTTTTT.

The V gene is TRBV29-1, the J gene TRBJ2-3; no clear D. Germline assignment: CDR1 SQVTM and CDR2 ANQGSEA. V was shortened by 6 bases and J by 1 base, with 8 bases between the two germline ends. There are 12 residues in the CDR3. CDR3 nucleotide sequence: TGCAGCGTAATGCCAGGCACAGATACGCAGTATTTT. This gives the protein CSVMPGTDTQYF.

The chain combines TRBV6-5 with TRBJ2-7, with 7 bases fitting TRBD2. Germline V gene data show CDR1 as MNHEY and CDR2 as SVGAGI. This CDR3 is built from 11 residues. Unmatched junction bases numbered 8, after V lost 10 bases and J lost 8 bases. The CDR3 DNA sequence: TGTGCCACTTCGGGGGGTACGAAGCAGTACTTC. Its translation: CATSGGTKQYF.

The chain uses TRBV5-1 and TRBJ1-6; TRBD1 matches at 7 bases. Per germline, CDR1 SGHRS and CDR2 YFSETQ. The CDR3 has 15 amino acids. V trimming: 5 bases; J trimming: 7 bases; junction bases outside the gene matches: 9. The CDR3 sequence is CASRQGQSKNSPLHF. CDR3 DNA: TGCGCCAGCAGACAGGGACAGTCTAAAAATTCACCCCTCCACTTT.